Given below is one TCR beta chain in context. Its antigen remains unidentified. Per-base quality was not reported, and no clone a single base away is much larger than it. This specimen's time point label, per the study, means: after anti-PD-1 therapy. Genomic DNA extracted from tumor biopsies or peripheral blood was used for bulk TCRbeta sequencing, with input ranging from about 600 ng to 6,500 ng. All patients had histologically proven advanced or metastatic basal or squamous cell carcinoma and were poor candidates for surgical resection. The basal cell carcinoma cohort comprised about a dozen patients, of whom 8 had bulk tumor TCR sequencing. The sample belongs to a study of T cells in tumors after PD-1 blockade (dated by TCRdb to the late 2010s). Turning to the overall study: Prior checkpoint blockade, systemic immunosuppressant use, and recent radiotherapy or other anti-cancer therapy within 4 weeks were grounds for patient exclusion. Pembrolizumab 200 mg every 3 weeks or cemiplimab 350 mg every 2 weeks was administered to patients. Ongoing daily vismodegib 150 mg was also given to a subset of patients during anti-PD-1 treatment. An average of 113,528 TCR templates (range about 21,000-257,772) and 36,536 unique clonotypes was obtained for peripheral blood samples. The study performed paired single-cell RNA and TCR sequencing on site-matched tumors from BCC or SCC patients before and after anti-PD-1 therapy. To compare blood and tumor clonotypes, bulk TCR sequencing was performed on nine to eleven peripheral blood samples from a handful of patients. RECIST version 1.1 was used to assess clinical response. General conclusions and limits of the study: Roughly 40% of TCR clonotypes from the tumor were detected in blood, and certain novel exhausted tumor clones were present in blood collected before treatment, which suggests recruitment from the periphery. The source of novel T cell clones was not identified and could include lymphoid organs or rare unexpanded clones within the tumor or its periphery.

There are 16 amino acids in the CDR3, from cysteine to phenylalanine inclusive. The sequence is cut down to CDR3 DNA, 48 bases in frame from base 1. The germline V end is reduced by 2 bases and the J end by 2 bases; junction bases left unmatched: 4. The germline V gene provides CDR1 LGHNA and CDR2 YNFKEQ. The immunoSEQ platform was used for deep TCRbeta sequencing. Concerning the study's data processing: For further analysis, only productive rearrangements were exported from the immunoSEQ Analyzer. Bulk TCRbeta clonotypes were assigned T cell phenotypes by matching to single-cell RNA+TCR-seq clones sharing the same TCRbeta sequence. Tumor enrichment of a clone was calculated by dividing the clone's tumor frequency by the clone's PBMC frequency, both taken from bulk TCR sequencing. TCRs were sorted with GLIPH into specificity groups, meaning clusters of distinct TCRs that share CDR3 motifs and likely recognize common antigens. As stored in TCRdb, this immuneACCESS dataset retains in-frame rearrangements with V and J assigned. A fraction of the clones does not appear; measured against another copy, unresolved V genes explain less than half of the discrepancy, and the remainder lacks a known reason. Clone size and the V and J calls come from that table; the DNA yielded D and trimming. This sample has 20,000 to 30,000 clones in its table, and roughly 85% of those were observed once. Approximately 12% of the sample is taken by the ten largest.

This TCR was sampled from a human donor with basal cell carcinoma. Recombination joined TRBV4-2 with TRBJ1-3; 9 middle bases align to TRBD1. The input for sequencing was PBMCs, taken after anti-PD-1 treatment. The CDR3 here reads CASSQTRTGAGNTIYF. The nucleotide sequence reads as follows: TGTGCCAGCAGCCAAACGAGGACAGGGGCTGGAAACACCATATATTTT.